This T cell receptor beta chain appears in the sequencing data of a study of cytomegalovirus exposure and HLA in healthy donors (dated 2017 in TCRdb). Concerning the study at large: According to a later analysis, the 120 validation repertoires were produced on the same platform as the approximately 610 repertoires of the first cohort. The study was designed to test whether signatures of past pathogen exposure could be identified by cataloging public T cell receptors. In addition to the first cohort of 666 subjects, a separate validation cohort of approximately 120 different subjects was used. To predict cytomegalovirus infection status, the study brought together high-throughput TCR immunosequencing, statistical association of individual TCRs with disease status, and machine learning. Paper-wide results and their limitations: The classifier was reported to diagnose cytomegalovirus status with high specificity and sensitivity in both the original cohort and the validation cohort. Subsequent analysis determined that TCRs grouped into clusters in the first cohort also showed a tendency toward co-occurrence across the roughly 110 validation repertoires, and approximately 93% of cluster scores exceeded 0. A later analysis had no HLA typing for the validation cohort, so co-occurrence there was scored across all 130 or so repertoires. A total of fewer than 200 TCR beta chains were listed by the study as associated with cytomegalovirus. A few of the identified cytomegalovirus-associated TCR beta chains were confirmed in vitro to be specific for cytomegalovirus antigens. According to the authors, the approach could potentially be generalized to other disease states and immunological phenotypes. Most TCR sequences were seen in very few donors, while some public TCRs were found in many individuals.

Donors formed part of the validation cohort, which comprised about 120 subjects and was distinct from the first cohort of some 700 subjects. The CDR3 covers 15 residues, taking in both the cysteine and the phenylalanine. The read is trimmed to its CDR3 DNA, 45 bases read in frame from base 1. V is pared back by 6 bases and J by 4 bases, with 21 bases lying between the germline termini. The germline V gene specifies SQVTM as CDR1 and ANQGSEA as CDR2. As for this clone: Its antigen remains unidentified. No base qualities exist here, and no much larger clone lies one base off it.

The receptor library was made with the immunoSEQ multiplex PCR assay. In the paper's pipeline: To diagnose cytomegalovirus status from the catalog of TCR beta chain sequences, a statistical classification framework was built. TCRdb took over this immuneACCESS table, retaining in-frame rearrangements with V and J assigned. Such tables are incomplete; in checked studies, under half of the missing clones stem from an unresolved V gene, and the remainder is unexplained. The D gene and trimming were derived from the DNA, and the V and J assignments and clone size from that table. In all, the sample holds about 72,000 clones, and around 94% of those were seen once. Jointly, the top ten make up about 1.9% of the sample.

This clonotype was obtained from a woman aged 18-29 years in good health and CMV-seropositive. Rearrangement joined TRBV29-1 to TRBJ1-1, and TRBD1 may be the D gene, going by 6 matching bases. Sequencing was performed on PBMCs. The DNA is TGCAGCGTGGCAAGGGGGGGGTCGTCCGGCACTGAAGCTTTCTTT. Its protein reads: CSVARGGSSGTEAFF. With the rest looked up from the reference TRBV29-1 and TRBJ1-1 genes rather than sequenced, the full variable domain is SAVISQKPSRDICQRGTSLTIQCQVDSQVTMMFWYRQQPGQSLTLIATANQGSEATYESGFVIDKFPISRPNLTFSTLTVSNMSPEDSSIYLCSVARGGSSGTEAFFGQGTRLTVV.